This T cell receptor beta chain is from a study of Graves' ophthalmopathy and Graves' hyperthyroidism listed by TCRdb under 2018. Looking at the study overall: Peripheral blood was collected before any treatment was given, at the time of initial diagnosis. To tell Graves' ophthalmopathy apart from Graves' hyperthyroidism, and to predict which patients would progress to ophthalmopathy, the study relied on TCR beta repertoire signatures. In total, 120 to 150 blood samples were TCR-sequenced: 43 ophthalmopathy, roughly 80 hyperthyroidism and 17 hyperthyroidism-to-ophthalmopathy patients. To explore V-J signatures distinguishing ophthalmopathy from hyperthyroidism, a discovery set of roughly 100 patients (about 44 ophthalmopathy, about 57 stable hyperthyroidism) was enrolled. An independent validation cohort was composed of around 19 hyperthyroidism patients and some 16 patients who later progressed from hyperthyroidism to ophthalmopathy. In about 6 hyperthyroidism patients, T-cell repertoires of thyroid tissue and blood were compared. Following sample collection, hyperthyroidism patients were given methimazole at a starting dose of 30 mg daily, and ophthalmopathy patients were given high-dose intravenous methylprednisolone.

Taken from the germline V gene, the CDR1 and CDR2 loops are SGDLS and YYNGEE. Inclusive of the bounding cysteine and phenylalanine, the CDR3 is 10 residues long. Kept here is only the CDR3 DNA, which spans 30 bases and is read in frame from base 1. The ophthalmopathy patients had moderately to severely active disease, with a Clinical Activity Score of 3 or higher, a NOSPECS grade of 4 or higher, and a disease duration of less than 3 months. Patients were excluded if they had other autoimmune diseases, uncontrolled infections, pregnancy or lactation. Diagnosis was based on clinical symptoms, serum thyroxine, TRAb, thyroid ultrasound and orbital computed tomography. Using Ficoll-Paque density gradient centrifugation, PBMCs were isolated from over 8.5 ml of fresh peripheral blood. Total RNA was extracted with Trizol reagent and quality-checked on an Agilent 2100 Bioanalyzer. In the case of this clonotype: Its antigen remains undetermined. Base quality data are lacking; no much larger clone is found one base away.

TCR beta CDR3 regions were amplified from RNA transcripts for repertoire sequencing. HTBI primers and the Qiagen OneStep RT-PCR kit were used in a first-round RT-PCR, which was followed by a second-round multiplex PCR, size selection and purification. Libraries were sequenced paired-end with 100 bp reads on an Illumina HiSeq2000. The authors' analysis ran thus. SOAPnuke was used to process the reads, removing any read that contained adapters or uncalled bases, had a mean Phred below 15, or lacked an exact match to the constant primer or identifier. COPE v1.2.5 was used to merge the high-quality paired reads. Unique nucleotide sequences were defined as clonotypes and aligned to IMGT TRB V, D and J references using MiTCR v1.1. The analysis was limited to V-J combinations with a frequency above 0.0001, which together covered 99.2% of the repertoires. For each V-J combination, a TCR clonal expansion and chaos score was defined as the ratio of F50 clonal expansion to chaos observed in the TCRdist matrix. Welch's t-statistics and random forest were used to reduce the features to around 13 V-J combinations, which were then used as input to a naive Bayes classifier. The Morisita-Horn index was used to measure how similar the thyroid and blood repertoires were. TCRdb itself trimmed the public reads at Q25 with fastp, ran MiXCR and retained productive beta chains. A single entry per CDR3 protein holds the most common genes and DNA from its merged rows. TCRdb, not the authors, supplied the V and J calls. The sample profile shows about 740,000 distinct CDR3 sequences; roughly 40% of them were found once. Of the sample, 44% is held by the ten largest clones.

What the authors observed across the whole study: Sample size was not predetermined statistically, and investigators were not blinded to group allocation. Ophthalmopathy was separated from stable hyperthyroidism by the 13-signature model with about 89% sensitivity and about 83% specificity in cross-validation and with 80%/75% in the test set. In validation, the model predicted ophthalmopathy progression with more than 70% sensitivity and roughly 72% specificity; some 13 predicted patients were CT-confirmed with GO in a median of around 6 months. Most expanded thyroid clonotypes with frequency above 0.001 were also detected in blood, suggesting blood repertoires may reflect the thyroid immune response.

The TCR comes from an adult man with Graves' ophthalmopathy. The specimen was peripheral blood. The chain joins TRBV9 to TRBJ1-2; possibly the D gene is TRBD1, per 5 matching bases. The CDR3 reads CAGRVGGYTF. The DNA sequence is TGTGCTGGCAGGGTGGGCGGCTACACCTTC.